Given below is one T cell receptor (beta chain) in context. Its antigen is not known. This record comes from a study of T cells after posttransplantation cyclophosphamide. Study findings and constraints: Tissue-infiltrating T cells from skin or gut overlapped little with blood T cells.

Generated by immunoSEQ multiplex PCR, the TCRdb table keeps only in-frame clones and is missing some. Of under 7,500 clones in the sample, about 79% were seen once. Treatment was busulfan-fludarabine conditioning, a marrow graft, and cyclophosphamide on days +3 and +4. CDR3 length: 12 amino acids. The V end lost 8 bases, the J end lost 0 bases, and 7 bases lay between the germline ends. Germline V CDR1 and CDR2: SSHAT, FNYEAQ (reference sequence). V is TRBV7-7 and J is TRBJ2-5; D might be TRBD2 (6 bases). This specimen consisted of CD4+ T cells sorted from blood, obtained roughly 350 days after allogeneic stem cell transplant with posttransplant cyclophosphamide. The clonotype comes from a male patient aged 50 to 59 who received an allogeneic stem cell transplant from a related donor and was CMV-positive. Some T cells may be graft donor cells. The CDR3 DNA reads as TGTGCCAGCGGGGGGTACCAAGAGACCCAGTACTTC. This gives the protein CASGGYQETQYF. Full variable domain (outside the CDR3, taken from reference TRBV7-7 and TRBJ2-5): GAGVSQSPRYKVTKRGQDVTLRCDPISSHATLYWYQQALGQGPEFLTYFNYEAQPDKSGLPSDRFSAERPEGSISTLTIQRTEQRDSAMYRCASGGYQETQYFGPGTRLLVL.